This entry is about one T cell receptor (beta chain). No antigen is known for it. The protocol was immunoSEQ multiplex PCR, while the TCRdb copy is restricted to in-frame clones and leaves out a portion. Here the sample spans fewer than 140,000 clones, 90% being singletons. The record originates from a study of T cell responses to AZD1222 COVID-19 vaccine. This CDR3 spans 17 amino acids. Germline V CDR1 and CDR2: SEHNR, FQNEAQ (reference sequence). V lost 5 bases to trimming and J lost 0 bases; unmatched junction nucleotides: 7. Study outcomes and limitations: Of the AZD1222 recipients, only five or six were seropositive at baseline. The repertoires were collected only after the peak T cell response.

The sequenced sample was peripheral blood, obtained on day 0 of AZD1222 vaccination. This receptor was taken from an adult in good health. The chain recombines TRBV7-9 with TRBJ2-6, with 7 bases that match TRBD2. The CDR3 reads CASSPLAGASGANVLTF. The CDR3 nucleotides read TGTGCCAGCAGCCCTCTGGCGGGAGCCTCTGGGGCCAACGTCCTGACTTTC.